This T cell receptor (beta chain) was found in a study of PD-L1 blockade in urothelial cancer (dated 2017 in TCRdb). Concerning the study at large: Every patient began therapy in the mid-2010s and was given atezolizumab 1,200 mg intravenously every 3 weeks. Pretreatment tumor samples, along with matched peripheral blood collected serially before and after atezolizumab treatment, underwent TCR sequencing. About 85% of the roughly 30 patients were males with bladder-origin urothelial cancer, and about 60% of the roughly 30 reported a prior smoking history. Ten or so patients reached durable clinical benefit, while fewer than 25 patients did not. Blood samples were analyzed 3 weeks after the start of treatment (second dose) and 6 weeks after the start of treatment. The study was an exploratory multi-omic analysis of somatic, immune and clinical correlates of response to PD-L1 blockade with atezolizumab in urothelial cancer. In the same patients who had TCR sequencing, pretreatment tumors also underwent whole exome sequencing and RNA sequencing. Durable clinical benefit was defined as a progression-free survival longer than 6 months, and TCR features were additionally tested against progression-free survival and overall survival. Blood samples yielded a median of around 140,000 T cells and around 83,000 unique TCRs, with median clonality 0.080. Patients had an ECOG performance status of 0 or 1 and had received between 0 and 3 prior chemotherapy regimens. Pretreatment blood TCR-seq was available for under 35 patients, at least one posttreatment blood collection was obtained for some 25 patients, and tumor TCR-seq was available for some 25 patients.

Sample time point, as interpreted from the label and publication: pretreatment peripheral blood. A cohort of 25 to 30 patients with locally advanced or metastatic urothelial carcinoma, treated at Memorial Sloan Kettering on a trial protocol, was included. Peripheral blood mononuclear cells were collected pretreatment and during treatment, at between 1 and 8 total time points per patient. The Qiagen DNeasy Blood extraction kit was used to purify genomic DNA from total PBMCs and tumor samples. PBMCs were collected pretreatment and during treatment, and were isolated and stored as previously described. Beyond this particular receptor, the publication reports: Among patients with durable benefit, tumor-associated TCR clones showed greater expansion in peripheral blood 3 weeks after treatment started (n ≈ 20, p = 0.022). Improved progression-free and overall survival was associated with having pretreatment peripheral blood TCR clonality below the median. Small sample size (n of about 30) and many exploratory analyses mean the results are intended to be hypothesis-generating.

Compared with germline, V lacks 4 bases and J lacks 4 bases; bases without a gene match: 9. The germline V gene (reference sequence) supplies CDR1 MNHEY and CDR2 SMNVEV. Reading from cysteine to phenylalanine, the CDR3 counts 16 amino acids. Only the CDR3 part of the read is kept: 48 bases, read in frame from the first base. Comment on this clone: Its binding antigen is unknown. No base qualities exist here, and no much larger clone lies one base off it.

Synthetic TCR analog templates were spiked into each PCR so that absolute template abundance could be estimated from read counts. The immunoSEQ assay was used to amplify TCRbeta CDR3 regions from genomic DNA with bias-controlled V and J gene primers. Sequencing of rearranged TCRbeta segments was done at approximately 20X coverage. The original methods were these. Clustering was used to correct sequencing errors, and CDR3s were annotated against IMGT so that V, D and J genes could be assigned. Only productive TCRbeta rearrangements were used in downstream analyses, excluding out-of-frame or stop-codon sequences. Clonality was computed as one minus Shannon entropy normalized by the log of the number of unique productive sequences. Clones differing between time points or between blood and tumor were identified by Fisher's exact test with Benjamini-Hochberg correction at adjusted p below 0.01. Imported from immuneACCESS, the table was reduced by TCRdb to in-frame sequences with V and J called. These copies leave out some clones; in studies compared against another copy, an unresolved V gene accounts for under half, and the cause of the remainder is not known. Clone size and the V and J calls come from that table; the DNA yielded D and trimming. The sample profile shows 85,000 to 100,000 clones; 87% of them were found once. 2% of the sample comes from the top ten.

The sequence was obtained from a man between 60 and 70 years old with urothelial cancer. The starting material was PBMCs, obtained around atezolizumab (anti-PD-L1) treatment. The chain joins TRBV27 to TRBJ2-7; the central 11 bases match TRBD2. The DNA reads TGTGCCAGCAGTTCCTATACTAGCGGGGGAGGATACGAGCAGTACTTC. Translated, it gives CASSSYTSGGGYEQYF.